Listed here are 25 T cell receptor beta chains from one sample, sequenced in a study of cytomegalovirus exposure and HLA in healthy donors. In the PCR, 60 Vbeta and 13 Jbeta primers were used. Libraries were prepared by immunoSEQ multiplex PCR; TCRdb keeps only in-frame clonotypes and omits some of them. The sample records about 160,000 clones, roughly 77% being singletons. Source material: PBMCs. The receptors come from a woman aged 50 to 60 in good health and CMV-seropositive.

The CDR3 loop reads CASSLAGGRDTQYF. Written as DNA, the CDR3 is TGTGCCAGCAGCCTAGCGGGGGGCAGGGATACGCAGTATTTT. The rearrangement joins TRBV5-4 to TRBJ2-3, with TRBD2 matching 11 bases. The CDR3 spans 14 residues. Germline V CDR1 and CDR2: SGHNT, YYREEE (reference sequence). Losses at the gene ends were 4 bases for V and 6 bases for J; bases not matched to a gene: 4.

The V and J genes are TRBV11-2 and TRBJ2-7; tentatively, D is TRBD1 (6 bases). Germline V lookup: CDR1 SGHAT, CDR2 FQNNGV. This CDR3 is built from 17 residues. With 4 bases removed from V and 3 bases from J, the gap between germline ends came to 22 bases. CDR3 coding DNA: TGTGCCAGCAGCTCCGGGATGATGGACAGCGATCTCTACGAGCAGTACTTC. This sequence encodes CASSSGMMDSDLYEQYF.

This clone was seen only once. This sequence joins TRBV29-1 and TRBJ1-2, with D possibly being TRBD1 (5 bases). Germline CDR1 reads SQVTM; CDR2 reads ANQGSEA. The CDR3 has 13 residues. Deletions cut 7 bases from V and 6 bases from J, with 18 bases between. CDR3 DNA sequence: TGCAGCGCCTTCAGGGAGGGTGGACATGGCTACACCTTC. Translation: CSAFREGGHGYTF. The whole variable domain, filled in from reference TRBV29-1 and TRBJ1-2, reads SAVISQKPSRDICQRGTSLTIQCQVDSQVTMMFWYRQQPGQSLTLIATANQGSEATYESGFVIDKFPISRPNLTFSTLTVSNMSPEDSSIYLCSAFREGGHGYTFGSGTRLTVV.

The rearrangement joins TRBV27 to TRBJ1-6; D is perhaps TRBD1 (5 bases). V lost 7 bases, J lost 5 bases, and 9 bases lay in between. Germline loops: CDR1 MNHEY, CDR2 SMNVEV (reference sequence). This CDR3 region has 13 residues. The CDR3 DNA follows: TGTGCCAGCAAGGGGCTCCATAATTCACCCCTCCACTTT. Its translation is CASKGLHNSPLHF.

The rearrangement links TRBV2 to TRBJ1-3; D is possibly TRBD1 (5 bases). The CDR3 is 15 residues long. The V end lost 8 bases, the J end lost 0 bases, and 14 bases lay between the germline ends. The germline V gene encodes CDR1 SNHLY and CDR2 FYNNEI. CDR3 bases: TGTGCCAGCGCGCGGACGGGGGACTCTGGAAACACCATATATTTT. This translates into CASARTGDSGNTIYF.

J is TRBJ1-1 and V is TRBV9; 7 nucleotides line up with TRBD1. V shed 4 bases and J 5 bases; nucleotides not matched to a gene: 5. Germline values: CDR1 SGDLS, CDR2 YYNGEE. The CDR3 covers 13 residues. The CDR3 reads CASSPSQGTEAFF. For the CDR3, the DNA is TGTGCCAGCAGCCCCTCACAGGGGACTGAAGCTTTCTTT.

This chain joins TRBV27 and TRBJ1-1, with TRBD1 matching 8 bases. Germline CDR1 is MNHEY and CDR2 is SMNVEV (reference sequence). V trimming: 4 bases; J trimming: 6 bases; junction bases outside the gene matches: 13. CDR3 size: 16 residues. The CDR3 DNA is TGTGCCAGCAGTTCGAACAAATGGACAGGGCTGGCTGAAGCTTTCTTT. Its protein is CASSSNKWTGLAEAFF.

The chain recombines TRBV6-4 with TRBJ1-5; D might be TRBD1 (5 bases). The CDR3 runs 14 residues. The V gene's germline CDR1 is MRHNA and CDR2 SNTAGT. The V gene lost 3 bases and the J gene lost 5 bases, with 11 bases spanning the gap. The CDR3, as DNA: TGTGCCAGCAGTGAAGGAGGGGTGGATCAGCCCCAGCATTTT. It translates to CASSEGGVDQPQHF.

This sequence joins TRBV29-1 and TRBJ2-5, with 11 positions matching TRBD1. From germline, CDR1 is SQVTM and CDR2 ANQGSEA. The CDR3 is 12 residues long. The CDR3 sequence: CSGDRGGETQYF. DNA of the CDR3: TGCAGTGGGGACAGGGGGGGAGAGACCCAGTACTTC.

The chain uses TRBV6-6 and TRBJ2-1, with D maybe TRBD1 (6 bases). The length of the CDR3 is 12 residues. Trimming took 7 bases from V and 8 from J, leaving 12 bases between them. Germline V gives CDR1 MNHNY, CDR2 SVGAGI (reference sequence). CDR3 sequence: CASTPEGDEQFF. Here the CDR3 DNA reads TGTGCCAGCACCCCCGAGGGGGATGAGCAGTTCTTC.

The chain employs TRBV7-2 and TRBJ2-1; no firm D call. Germline CDR1 SGHTA, CDR2 FQGNSA. The V and J ends lost 7 bases and 0 bases respectively, with 7 bases between them. The CDR3 length is 13 residues. The CDR3 coding sequence is TGTGCCAGCACCCTACTCTCCTACAATGAGCAGTTCTTC. Translating gives CASTLLSYNEQFF.

This clone is a singleton in its sample. The chain combines TRBV7-2 with TRBJ2-5; 7 positions agree with TRBD2. This CDR3 comprises 16 residues. With 3 bases clipped from V and 5 bases from J, the junction kept 12 bases outside the gene matches. CDR1 is SGHTA and CDR2 is FQGNSA in the germline V gene. The CDR3 coding sequence is TGTGCCAGCAGCTTGATACCGGGACTACGGTATGAGACCCAGTACTTC. Its protein is CASSLIPGLRYETQYF. Together with reference TRBV7-2 and TRBJ2-5, the CDR3 gives the full variable domain: GAGVSQSPSNKVTEKGKDVELRCDPISGHTALYWYRQSLGQGLEFLIYFQGNSAPDKSGLPSDRFSAERTGGSVSTLTIQRTQQEDSAVYLCASSLIPGLRYETQYFGPGTRLLVL.

The gene calls are TRBV7-2 and TRBJ2-1, with 7 bases lining up with TRBD2. Germline-derived CDR1 and CDR2 are SGHTA and FQGNSA. There are 16 residues in the CDR3. V was pared by 4 bases and J by 4 bases, with 10 bases of the junction left unmatched. This CDR3 reads CASSSRAGTGYNEQFF. CDR3 in DNA: TGTGCCAGCAGCTCTAGAGCGGGGACCGGTTACAATGAGCAGTTCTTC. The full variable domain, with the rest looked up from reference TRBV7-2 and TRBJ2-1, is GAGVSQSPSNKVTEKGKDVELRCDPISGHTALYWYRQSLGQGLEFLIYFQGNSAPDKSGLPSDRFSAERTGGSVSTLTIQRTQQEDSAVYLCASSSRAGTGYNEQFFGPGTRLTVL.

This chain links TRBV18 with TRBJ1-1; possibly TRBD1 for D (5 bases). CDR1 and CDR2 from the germline V gene are KGHSH and LQKENI. The CDR3 covers 13 residues. V lost 6 bases to trimming and J lost 0 bases, with 8 bases between them. The CDR3 protein is CASSRGMNTEAFF. DNA for the CDR3: TGTGCCAGCTCTAGGGGTATGAACACTGAAGCTTTCTTT.

The chain couples TRBV9 to TRBJ2-1, with no clear D. Trimming took off 0 bases at V and 5 bases at J, with 6 bases between the two ends. This CDR3 comprises 13 residues. Germline assignment: CDR1 SGDLS and CDR2 YYNGEE. CDR3 loop: CASSVAQNNEQFF. DNA of the CDR3: TGTGCCAGCAGCGTAGCTCAGAACAATGAGCAGTTCTTC.

The CDR3 coding sequence is TGTGCCAGCAGCTCGAGAGACAGGGGTGGACTCAATGAGCAGTTCTTC. Amino acids: CASSSRDRGGLNEQFF. The rearrangement uses TRBV7-2 and TRBJ2-1, with 8 bases that match TRBD1. Germline lookup yields CDR1 SGHTA and CDR2 FQGNSA. J gave up 6 bases and V 4 bases, and 11 bases lay outside the gene matches. The length of the CDR3 is 16 residues.

The chain couples TRBV15 to TRBJ2-1, with 7 bases fitting TRBD2. CDR1 and CDR2 (germline): LNHNV, YYDKDF (reference sequence). With V trimmed by 0 bases and J by 14 bases, 7 bases remained unmatched. The CDR3 totals 13 residues. CDR3 loop: CATSREPAGSEFF. The CDR3 coding sequence is TGTGCCACCAGCAGAGAGCCAGCGGGGTCTGAGTTCTTC. Full variable domain (remainder filled in from reference TRBV15 and TRBJ2-1): DAMVIQNPRYQVTQFGKPVTLSCSQTLNHNVMYWYQQKSSQAPKLLFHYYDKDFNNEADTPDNFQSRRPNTSFCFLDIRSPGLGDTAMYLCATSREPAGSEFFGPGTRLTVL.

The chain carries TRBV6-4 and TRBJ2-1; TRBD2 matches 10 bases. The V and J ends lost 5 bases and 9 bases, in that order; junction bases with no gene match: 10. Per germline, CDR1 MRHNA and CDR2 SNTAGT. There are 15 residues in the CDR3. The CDR3 DNA sequence: TGTGCCAGCAGTCTAGCGGGAGTGTCTGGTCTTGAGCAGTTCTTC. As protein: CASSLAGVSGLEQFF.

The rearrangement links TRBV18 to TRBJ2-3, with 8 bases that match TRBD1. CDR3 length equals 14 residues. Trimming removed 8 bases from V and 3 bases from J; junction bases left unmatched: 7. Per germline, CDR1 KGHSH and CDR2 LQKENI. The chain's CDR3 is CASQLTGGTDTQYF. The DNA of the CDR3 is TGTGCCAGCCAACTTACAGGGGGAACAGATACGCAGTATTTT.

The chain is built from TRBV7-2 and TRBJ1-2; 9 positions match TRBD1. Germline V CDR1 and CDR2: SGHTA, FQGNSA. Trimming cost V 1 base and J 8 bases; bases outside gene matches: 5. This CDR3 has 14 residues. The CDR3 DNA follows: TGTGCCAGCAGCTTAGATGGGACAGGGAGAGGCTACACCTTC. This codes for CASSLDGTGRGYTF. The variable domain in full, completed from reference TRBV7-2 and TRBJ1-2, reads GAGVSQSPSNKVTEKGKDVELRCDPISGHTALYWYRQSLGQGLEFLIYFQGNSAPDKSGLPSDRFSAERTGGSVSTLTIQRTQQEDSAVYLCASSLDGTGRGYTFGSGTRLTVV.

The chain has TRBV29-1 and TRBJ2-7; D is perhaps TRBD1 (6 bases). The V gene's germline CDR1 is SQVTM and CDR2 ANQGSEA. The CDR3 extends over 13 amino acids. V was shortened by 6 bases and J by 0 bases, with 12 bases between the two germline ends. The CDR3 nucleotides are TGCAGCGTCTTCCGGGACAACTCCTACGAGCAGTACTTC. It translates to CSVFRDNSYEQYF.

The rearrangement joins TRBV6-5 to TRBJ2-5, with TRBD1 matching 11 bases. From germline, CDR1 is MNHEY and CDR2 SVGAGI. The CDR3 extends over 15 amino acids. V dropped 2 bases and J dropped 8; count of bases not matched to a gene: 7. The CDR3 here is CASSYDWTGGTTQYF. CDR3 coding DNA: TGTGCCAGCAGTTACGACTGGACAGGGGGCACAACCCAGTACTTC.

V and J are TRBV27 and TRBJ1-1; D possibly corresponds to TRBD1 (5 bases). Germline V gene lookup returns CDR1 MNHEY and CDR2 SMNVEV (reference sequence). V dropped 7 bases and J dropped 4 bases, with 16 bases sitting between them. The CDR3 spans 14 residues. CDR3 coding DNA: TGTGCCAGCACCCAGTCGTGGGGCTTCACTGAAGCTTTCTTT. Amino acids: CASTQSWGFTEAFF.

The V and J genes are TRBV28 and TRBJ2-7, with D perhaps TRBD1 (5 bases). Germline CDR1 is MDHEN and CDR2 is SYDVKM. This CDR3 has 13 amino acids. The V end was cut by 5 bases, the J end by 1 base, with 9 bases between. The CDR3 loop is CASSTRQSYEQYF. In DNA, the CDR3 is TGTGCCAGCAGTACAAGACAGTCCTACGAGCAGTACTTC.

J is TRBJ2-1 and V is TRBV2, with D tentatively TRBD2 (6 bases). V was shortened by 4 bases and J by 4 bases, with 14 bases between the two germline ends. The germline V gene has CDR1 SNHLY and CDR2 FYNNEI. The CDR3 contains 15 residues. The CDR3 nucleotides read TGTGCCAGCAGTGTGGAGGGGCCTCTTTACAATGAGCAGTTCTTC. This sequence encodes CASSVEGPLYNEQFF.